These 25 T cell receptor beta chains were sequenced from one sample in a study of blood T cell repertoires in COVID-19 (dated by TCRdb to 2020 to 2022). Library creation used the immunoSEQ multiplex PCR assay. Imported from immuneACCESS, the table was reduced by TCRdb to in-frame sequences with V and J called. These copies leave out some clones; in studies compared against another copy, an unresolved V gene accounts for under half, and the cause of the remainder is not known. This sample is represented by 70,000 or so clones; around 70% of them were singletons. 20% to 25% of the sample is held by the ten biggest clonotypes. The specimen sequenced was peripheral blood. The receptor source for this set is a man aged 65 to 79 with acute or convalescent COVID-19.

The V gene is TRBV18, the J gene TRBJ2-7; unclear D gene. Trimming pared 0 bases from V and 3 bases from J, leaving 9 bases between. CDR3 length equals 14 residues. Germline assignment: CDR1 KGHSH and CDR2 LQKENI. The CDR3 DNA follows: TGTGCCAGCTCACCACCAAAGAACAGCTACGAGCAGTACTTC. Its protein is CASSPPKNSYEQYF.

The chain combines TRBV19 with TRBJ1-1; 8 bases fit TRBD1. This CDR3 has 13 residues. The germline V gene has CDR1 LNHDA and CDR2 SQIVND (reference sequence). V shed 4 bases and J 4 bases; nucleotides not matched to a gene: 2. CDR3 sequence (DNA): TGTGCCAGTAGTAAACAGGGGGTCACTGAAGCTTTCTTT. Translation: CASSKQGVTEAFF. Using reference TRBV19 and TRBJ1-1 for the parts outside the CDR3, the full variable domain is DGGITQSPKYLFRKEGQNVTLSCEQNLNHDAMYWYRQDPGQGLRLIYYSQIVNDFQKGDIAEGYSVSREKKESFPLTVTSAQKNPTAFYLCASSKQGVTEAFFGQGTRLTVV.

The rearrangement links TRBV29-1 to TRBJ1-3, with D perhaps matching TRBD1 (6 bases). V was pared by 2 bases and J by 1 base, with 6 bases between. CDR1 is SQVTM, CDR2 ANQGSEA, per germline. This CDR3 is built from 13 residues. The CDR3 region has the DNA TGCAGCGTTGAAACAGGGTCTGGAAACACCATATATTTT. Translated: CSVETGSGNTIYF.

This clone occurred a few times. V usage is TRBV7-3 and J usage is TRBJ2-1; D is possibly TRBD2 (6 bases). The V end lost 2 bases, the J end lost 5 bases, and 10 bases lay between the germline ends. Germline CDR1 and CDR2: SGHTA and FQGTGA. This CDR3 is 14 amino acids long. Written as DNA, the CDR3 is TGTGCCAGCAGCTTAGGCGGGGCCCACAATGAGCAGTTCTTC. This gives the protein CASSLGGAHNEQFF.

The V and J genes are TRBV27 and TRBJ2-7, with D possibly TRBD2 on 7 matching bases. There are 13 residues in the CDR3. V lost 5 bases to trimming and J lost 6 bases, with 14 bases between them. From germline, CDR1 is MNHEY and CDR2 SMNVEV (reference sequence). This chain's CDR3 is CASSLGGPVEQYF. The CDR3 nucleotides read TGTGCCAGCAGTCTCGGGGGGCCGGTCGAGCAGTACTTC.

The chain combines TRBV19 with TRBJ2-6; 7 nucleotides agree with TRBD1. The germline V gene has CDR1 LNHDA and CDR2 SQIVND (reference sequence). Trimming cost V 7 bases and J 2 bases; bases outside gene matches: 5. The CDR3 is 15 amino acids. The CDR3 DNA follows: TGTGCCAGTACTGGCGACAGGGCTGGGGCCAACGTCCTGACTTTC. Amino acid sequence: CASTGDRAGANVLTF.

The sample holds a few counts of this clone. This chain connects TRBV12-5 to TRBJ2-7; a possible D gene is TRBD2 (5 bases). CDR1 and CDR2 (germline): LGHNT, FRNRAP. V gave up 8 bases and J gave up 4 bases, with 12 bases separating them. CDR3 size: 12 residues. Written as DNA, the CDR3 is TGTGCTAGTATGGGTCCGGGATACGAGCAGTACTTC. Translation gives CASMGPGYEQYF.

The chain combines TRBV7-9 with TRBJ2-3; perhaps TRBD1 as D (5 bases). The CDR3 has 15 amino acids. V dropped 1 base and J dropped 3 bases, with 11 bases sitting between them. Germline V CDR1 and CDR2: SEHNR, FQNEAQ (reference sequence). The CDR3 reads CASSLGGSWTDTQYF. The CDR3 bases are TGTGCCAGCAGCTTAGGGGGCTCTTGGACAGATACGCAGTATTTT.

The genes are TRBV7-9 and TRBJ2-7; possibly TRBD2 for D (5 bases). The germline V gene has CDR1 SEHNR and CDR2 FQNEAQ (reference sequence). With 4 bases removed from V and 2 bases from J, the gap between germline ends came to 12 bases. This CDR3 is 14 amino acids long. Here the CDR3 DNA reads TGTGCCAGCAGCTCTTCCACGGGAACCTACGAGCAGTACTTC. It yields the protein CASSSSTGTYEQYF.

This rearrangement joins TRBV6-5 to TRBJ2-7, with D perhaps matching TRBD1 (5 bases). Trimming stripped 0 bases from V and 1 base from J, with 10 bases between. This CDR3 comprises 15 residues. The germline V gene encodes CDR1 MNHEY and CDR2 SVGAGI. CDR3 DNA sequence: TGTGCCAGCAGTTACTCTAGCCAGGGATCCTACGAGCAGTACTTC. Its protein product is CASSYSSQGSYEQYF.

The V and J genes are TRBV7-2 and TRBJ2-7; D may be TRBD2 (5 bases). From germline, CDR1 is SGHTA and CDR2 FQGNSA. This CDR3 has 12 amino acids. V lost 5 bases, J lost 7 bases, and 12 bases lay in between. In DNA form, the CDR3 reads TGTGCCAGCAGCCTGGACTTAGGGGAGCAGTACTTC. Translating it yields CASSLDLGEQYF.

This clone was recorded a few times. The gene calls are TRBV7-2 and TRBJ1-3; a possible D gene is TRBD1 (6 bases). Germline V gene sequence: CDR1 SGHTA, CDR2 FQGNSA. This CDR3 comprises 16 residues. Trimming removed 5 bases from V and 0 bases from J, with 14 bases in between. CDR3: CASSLSDSLSGNTIYF. DNA of the CDR3: TGTGCCAGCAGCCTATCGGACAGCCTCTCTGGAAACACCATATATTTT.

J is TRBJ2-2 and V is TRBV25-1; a weak D match, TRBD2 (5 bases). Germline V gene data show CDR1 as MGHDK and CDR2 as SYGVNS. V lost 4 bases, J lost 5 bases, and 8 bases lay in between. The CDR3 totals 13 residues. DNA for the CDR3: TGTGCCAGCAGTGGTAGCGCGACCGGGGAGCTGTTTTTT. This sequence encodes CASSGSATGELFF. The full variable domain, rest sourced from reference TRBV25-1 and TRBJ2-2, is EADIYQTPRYLVIGTGKKITLECSQTMGHDKMYWYQQDPGMELHLIHYSYGVNSTEKGDLSSESTVSRIRTEHFPLTLESARPSHTSQYLCASSGSATGELFFGEGSRLTVL.

J is TRBJ1-6 and V is TRBV28; 12 bases match TRBD1. The V gene end was trimmed by 6 bases and the J gene end by 12 bases; junction bases not matched to a gene: 9. The V gene's germline CDR1 is MDHEN and CDR2 SYDVKM. The CDR3 loop spans 15 amino acids. CDR3 sequence reads: CASRSGTGGILPLHF. CDR3 nucleotides: TGTGCCAGCAGATCCGGGACAGGGGGCATATTACCCCTCCACTTT.

The chain links TRBV5-6 to TRBJ2-7; D is possibly TRBD1 (6 bases). V was shortened by 3 bases and J by 5 bases, with 24 bases between the two germline ends. The CDR3 is 17 amino acids. Germline V CDR1 and CDR2: SGHDT, YYEEEE. The CDR3 reads CASSSQGEGSFGDEQYF. In DNA, the CDR3 is TGTGCCAGCAGCTCACAGGGAGAAGGGTCATTTGGGGACGAGCAGTACTTC.

The CDR3 sequence is CASSLGEYQPQHF. CDR3 sequence (DNA): TGTGCCAGCAGCTTAGGGGAGTATCAGCCCCAGCATTTT. This chain uses TRBV7-2 with TRBJ1-5; D is ambiguous. V gave up 1 base and J gave up 5 bases, with 6 bases separating them. The CDR3 has 13 residues. Germline V gene lookup returns CDR1 SGHTA and CDR2 FQGNSA.

V and J are TRBV7-3 and TRBJ2-2; the match to TRBD2 covers 7 bases. CDR1 and CDR2 from the germline V gene are SGHTA and FQGTGA. Losses at the gene ends were 8 bases for V and 4 bases for J; bases not matched to a gene: 4. The CDR3 spans 13 residues. CDR3 loop: CASGGDFTGELFF. The CDR3 DNA follows: TGTGCCAGCGGGGGGGACTTCACCGGGGAGCTGTTTTTT.

The chain is built from TRBV4-3 and TRBJ2-1; TRBD2 agrees at 8 bases. The CDR3 has 15 residues. With 3 bases clipped from V and 2 bases from J, the junction kept 3 bases outside the gene matches. Germline CDR1 LGHNA, CDR2 YSLEER. Here the CDR3 reads CASSHGAGAYNEQFF. CDR3 bases: TGCGCCAGCAGCCATGGAGCGGGAGCCTACAATGAGCAGTTCTTC.

This rearrangement joins TRBV2 to TRBJ2-3; 7 bases agree with TRBD2. V lost 4 bases to trimming and J lost 0 bases; unmatched junction nucleotides: 13. CDR3 length: 18 amino acids. CDR1 is SNHLY, CDR2 FYNNEI, per germline. CDR3 nucleotide sequence: TGTGCCAGCAGTGCGAAGCCGAGACTAGCACCTAGCACAGATACGCAGTATTTT. Its protein is CASSAKPRLAPSTDTQYF.

V usage is TRBV13 and J usage is TRBJ2-3; 7 positions agree with TRBD1. Germline CDR1 is PRHDT and CDR2 is FYEKMQ (reference sequence). The CDR3 covers 16 residues. Unmatched junction bases numbered 9, after V lost 5 bases and J lost 1 base. This chain's CDR3 is CASSTRTGLGTDTQYF. Here the CDR3 DNA reads TGTGCCAGCAGCACCAGGACAGGCCTTGGCACAGATACGCAGTATTTT.

CDR3 sequence reads: CASSSTGINSPLHF. As DNA, the CDR3 is TGTGCCAGTAGTAGTACAGGGATCAATTCACCCCTCCACTTT. The V and J genes are TRBV19 and TRBJ1-6, with D possibly matching TRBD1 (6 bases). The CDR3 totals 14 residues. Looked up from germline, CDR1 is LNHDA and CDR2 is SQIVND (reference sequence). V was trimmed by 4 bases and J by 7 bases, leaving 11 bases between them.

The V and J genes are TRBV5-1 and TRBJ1-1; 7 bases fit TRBD1. The V gene's germline CDR1 is SGHRS and CDR2 YFSETQ. J gave up 8 bases and V 0 bases, and 4 bases lay outside the gene matches. The CDR3 loop spans 13 amino acids. CDR3 region: CASSLGQGVEAFF. CDR3 in DNA: TGCGCCAGCAGCTTGGGGCAGGGGGTAGAAGCTTTCTTT.

This chain joins TRBV28 and TRBJ1-1, with 7 positions matching TRBD1. The CDR3 covers 15 residues. After removal of 6 bases from V and 1 base from J, the junction contained 8 bases not matched to a gene. Germline CDR1 and CDR2: MDHEN and SYDVKM. CDR3 coding DNA: TGTGCCAGCAGAAAGAGACAGGGAAAGAACACTGAAGCTTTCTTT. Amino acids: CASRKRQGKNTEAFF.

The chain links TRBV6-5 to TRBJ1-2; D is perhaps TRBD1 (5 bases). V was pared by 4 bases and J by 5 bases, with 11 bases between. The CDR3 consists of 13 residues. Germline CDR1 reads MNHEY; CDR2 reads SVGAGI. The CDR3 is CASSSGGGYGYTF. CDR3 coding DNA: TGTGCCAGCAGTTCCGGGGGAGGGTATGGCTACACCTTC.

This clone was picked up a small number of times. This rearrangement joins TRBV5-1 to TRBJ2-5, with TRBD2 identical over 8 bases. This CDR3 has 15 amino acids. The germline gives CDR1 SGHRS, CDR2 YFSETQ. Trimming at V came to 2 bases and at J to 2 bases, leaving 5 bases not matched to a gene. In DNA form, the CDR3 reads TGCGCCAGCAGCTTAACTACTAGCGGTCAAGAGACCCAGTACTTC. Translating gives CASSLTTSGQETQYF.